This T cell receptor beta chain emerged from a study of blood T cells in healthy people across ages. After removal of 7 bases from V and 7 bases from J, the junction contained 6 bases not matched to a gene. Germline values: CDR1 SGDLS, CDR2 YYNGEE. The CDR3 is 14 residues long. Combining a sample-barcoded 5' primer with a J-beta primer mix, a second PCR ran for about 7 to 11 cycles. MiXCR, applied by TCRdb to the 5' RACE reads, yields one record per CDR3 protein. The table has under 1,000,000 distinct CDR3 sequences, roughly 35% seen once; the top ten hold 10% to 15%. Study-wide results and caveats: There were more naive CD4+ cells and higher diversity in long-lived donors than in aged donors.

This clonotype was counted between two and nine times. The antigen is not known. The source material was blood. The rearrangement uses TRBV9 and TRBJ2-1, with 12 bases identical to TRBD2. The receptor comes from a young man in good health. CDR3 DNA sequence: TGTGCCAGCGGAGGAACTAGCGGGGGGAATGAGCAGTTCTTC. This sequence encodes CASGGTSGGNEQFF.